These 18 T cell receptor beta chains were all obtained from the same sample, sequenced in a study of Graves' ophthalmopathy and Graves' hyperthyroidism. For repertoire sequencing, the TCR beta CDR3 regions were amplified from RNA transcripts. The authors performed first-round RT-PCR with HTBI primers and then a second-round multiplex PCR. Each CDR3 protein is one row after TCRdb ran MiXCR on the multiplex PCR reads. The sample consists of over 500,000 distinct CDR3 sequences, 22% of them appearing once. The sample was peripheral blood. The receptors here all came from a woman aged 18-35 years with stable Graves' hyperthyroidism. Some clones in this sample may be carry-over from other donors' samples.

This clonotype is labeled medium-sized. The CDR3 spells CASLTQGGRTKAFF. The CDR3 DNA is TGTGCCAGCCTAACTCAGGGAGGTAGAACTAAAGCTTTCTTT. J is TRBJ1-1 and V is TRBV28; possible D gene TRBD1, 5 bases. Trimming removed 8 bases at V and 9 bases at J, with 22 bases between. The CDR3 totals 14 residues. CDR1 MDHEN and CDR2 SYDVKM come from the germline V gene.

This clonotype was counted a few times. The V and J genes are TRBV12-3 or TRBV12-4 and TRBJ1-5, with 7 nucleotides matching TRBD1. V was clipped by 7 bases and J by 3 bases; unmatched bases: 9. CDR3 length: 15 residues. In DNA form, the CDR3 reads TGTGCCAGCACCCAGACAGGGAATTCCAATCAGCCCCAGCATTTT. Translated, it gives CASTQTGNSNQPQHF.

This clonotype was picked up many times. J is TRBJ2-2 and V is TRBV6-4, with D possibly TRBD2 on 6 matching bases. CDR1 MRHNA and CDR2 SNTAGT come from the germline V gene. The CDR3 sequence is 14 residues long. V gave up 6 bases and J gave up 6 bases, with 14 bases separating them. CDR3 residues: CASSGSLGSGELFF. In DNA form, the CDR3 reads TGTGCCAGCAGCGGGAGCCTTGGGTCCGGGGAGCTGTTTTTT.

V usage is TRBV29-1 and J usage is TRBJ1-3; D possibly corresponds to TRBD1 (5 bases). CDR3 length: 15 residues. CDR1 is SQVTM, CDR2 ANQGSEA, per germline. Trimming took off 0 bases at V and 3 bases at J, with 12 bases between the two ends. The CDR3 loop reads CSVEDGAGNGNTIYF. CDR3 nucleotides: TGCAGCGTTGAAGATGGGGCAGGGAATGGAAACACCATATATTTT.

The CDR3 sequence: CASSELRTLHF. The CDR3 bases are TGTGCCAGCAGTGAATTGAGGACCCTCCACTTT. J is TRBJ1-6 and V is TRBV6-4; D is uncertain. Trimming cost V 3 bases and J 14 bases, with 8 bases left between them. Germline V gene sequence: CDR1 MRHNA, CDR2 SNTAGT. CDR3 length: 11 residues.

This clonotype has ten or more counts. The chain combines TRBV19 with TRBJ1-5, with D perhaps matching TRBD1 (5 bases). Germline CDR1 LNHDA, CDR2 SQIVND (reference sequence). Trimming removed 8 bases from V and 6 bases from J, with 20 bases in between. CDR3 length: 15 amino acids. CDR3 nucleotide sequence: TGTGCCAGTCGGTTTGGCAGGGAAGCCGCTCAGCCCCAGCATTTT. Translating gives CASRFGREAAQPQHF. Complete variable domain (other parts from reference TRBV19 and TRBJ1-5): DGGITQSPKYLFRKEGQNVTLSCEQNLNHDAMYWYRQDPGQGLRLIYYSQIVNDFQKGDIAEGYSVSREKKESFPLTVTSAQKNPTAFYLCASRFGREAAQPQHFGDGTRLSIL.

This clonotype has a handful of counts. The chain links TRBV15 to TRBJ1-2; no clear D gene. The CDR3 length is 13 residues. CDR1 and CDR2 (germline): LNHNV, YYDKDF (reference sequence). V gave up 0 bases and J gave up 4 bases, with 6 bases separating them. CDR3 region: CATSRDGIYGYTF. The CDR3 bases are TGTGCCACCAGCAGAGATGGTATCTATGGCTACACCTTC.

This clonotype was found many times. The rearrangement links TRBV29-1 to TRBJ2-7, with 7 bases matching TRBD2. From germline, CDR1 is SQVTM and CDR2 ANQGSEA. This CDR3 region has 15 residues. The trim removed 0 bases at V and 4 bases at J, leaving 9 bases unmatched. CDR3 in amino acids: CSVEEEAGLVYEQYF. CDR3 bases: TGCAGCGTTGAAGAAGAAGCGGGGTTGGTTTACGAGCAGTACTTC.

The chain carries TRBV20-1 and TRBJ1-6, with TRBD1 identical over 9 bases. The V segment lost 0 bases and the J segment 9 bases; nucleotides outside the gene matches: 9. The CDR3 has 16 amino acids. Germline V gene lookup returns CDR1 DFQATT and CDR2 SNEGSKA (reference sequence). CDR3 DNA sequence: TGCAGTGCTAGAGATCGGAGACAGGGGGATGCTTCACCCCTCCACTTT. It encodes CSARDRRQGDASPLHF.

The V call is TRBV30, the J call TRBJ2-7, with 7 nucleotides matching TRBD1. The V gene end was trimmed by 5 bases and the J gene end by 6 bases; junction bases not matched to a gene: 7. The CDR3 loop spans 12 amino acids. The V gene's germline CDR1 is GTSNPN and CDR2 SVGIG (reference sequence). The CDR3: CAWDREGREQYF. The DNA of the CDR3 is TGTGCCTGGGACAGGGAAGGTCGCGAGCAGTACTTC.

This clonotype was counted a few times. The chain links TRBV6-1 to TRBJ1-1; 9 bases line up with TRBD1. V was clipped by 10 bases and J by 5 bases; unmatched bases: 14. The germline gives CDR1 MNHNS, CDR2 SASEGT. The CDR3 extends over 15 amino acids. The CDR3 reads CATNLQGAVSTEAFF. The CDR3 region has the DNA TGTGCCACTAATCTACAGGGGGCGGTGAGTACTGAAGCTTTCTTT.

This chain uses TRBV2 with TRBJ2-7; perhaps TRBD1 as D (6 bases). The germline V gene has CDR1 SNHLY and CDR2 FYNNEI. V lost 7 bases and J lost 2, with 12 bases in between. The CDR3 loop spans 13 amino acids. The chain's CDR3 is CASTDRTAYEQYF. Written as DNA, the CDR3 is TGTGCCAGCACCGACAGGACCGCCTACGAGCAGTACTTC.

The chain couples TRBV28 to TRBJ1-2; the D is unclear. Germline CDR1 reads MDHEN; CDR2 reads SYDVKM. V was trimmed by 6 bases and J by 0 bases, leaving 20 bases between them. The CDR3 length is 17 residues. CDR3 sequence (DNA): TGTGCCAGCAGCCAAACGCGGACTTCTATTCCTAACTATGGCTACACCTTC. Protein: CASSQTRTSIPNYGYTF.

This clonotype was seen many times. The chain employs TRBV6-5 and TRBJ1-2, with 9 bases aligning to TRBD1. Germline-derived CDR1 and CDR2 are MNHEY and SVGAGI. V trimming: 2 bases; J trimming: 7 bases; junction bases outside the gene matches: 8. There are 15 residues in the CDR3. CDR3 loop: CASSYTPTGGGGYTF. The CDR3 DNA is TGTGCCAGCAGTTACACCCCTACAGGGGGCGGTGGCTACACCTTC.

Here the CDR3 reads CASRDRVLGGYTF. The DNA of the CDR3 is TGTGCCAGCCGGGACAGGGTTTTAGGTGGCTACACCTTC. This chain uses TRBV25-1 with TRBJ1-2; 9 bases are shared with TRBD1. V dropped 8 bases and J dropped 7; count of bases not matched to a gene: 8. Germline CDR1 reads MGHDK; CDR2 reads SYGVNS. This CDR3 is 13 amino acids long.

This clonotype was picked up a small number of times. CDR3 coding DNA: TGTGCCAGCAGTCCGAGTCTGGGGAGCTCCTACGAGCAGTACTTC. The encoded protein is CASSPSLGSSYEQYF. V is TRBV28 and J is TRBJ2-7; possibly TRBD2 for D (5 bases). The CDR3 sequence is 15 residues long. Trimming stripped 5 bases from V and 0 bases from J, with 14 bases between. CDR1 and CDR2 from the germline V gene are MDHEN and SYDVKM.

The CDR3 nucleotides read TGTGCCAGCAGTTTATTGGAGTTGGACAGGGGGCAAGGCTACACCTTC. Its protein product is CASSLLELDRGQGYTF. The chain has TRBV27 and TRBJ1-2, with 11 bases fitting TRBD1. V gave up 1 base and J gave up 8 bases; unmatched junction bases: 9. The CDR3 sequence is 16 residues long. Germline loops: CDR1 MNHEY, CDR2 SMNVEV (reference sequence).

The chain recombines TRBV28 with TRBJ1-2; D is unclear. Per the germline V gene, CDR1 is MDHEN and CDR2 is SYDVKM. Trimming took 5 bases from V and 5 from J, leaving 18 bases between them. The CDR3 is made up of 15 amino acids. The CDR3, as DNA: TGTGCCAGCAGTGTAAAAGTATCGGGGTTTTATGGCTACACCTTC. Translated, it gives CASSVKVSGFYGYTF.